This record looks at one T cell receptor (beta chain) sequence and its context. Antigen unknown. A far more abundant clone sits one base away, making this likely a read error. The material for each subset, its genomic DNA, was split evenly across several immunoSEQ plates. Sequencing used immunoSEQ multiplex PCR; TCRdb keeps in-frame clones, though not all of them. The table has about half a million clones, over 70% seen once. This specimen comes from a study of shared clonotypes between healthy human individuals. Overall study findings and caveats: The researchers took only blood, and tissue repertoires probably look different. Donor scarcity curtailed the genetic and exposure-history diversity represented herein.

When samples were unsorted, tens of millions of PBMCs were used for genomic DNA. Germline CDR1 GTSNPN, CDR2 SVGIG (reference sequence). CDR3 length: 14 residues. V lost 4 bases and J 4 bases, leaving 16 bases between the germline ends. The chain combines TRBV30 with TRBJ1-1; TRBD1 might be the D (5 bases). This clonotype originated in a woman in her thirties or forties in good health. Some clones in this sample may be carry-over from other donors' samples. Sequencing was done on a sample of PBMCs. The DNA for the CDR3 is TGTGCCTGGAATCAGGACGGGGGGTCCACTGAAGCTTTCTTT. Translation: CAWNQDGGSTEAFF.